Detailed here is one T cell receptor beta chain. These data come from a study of OX40 agonist ivuxolimab in advanced cancers. Study context: An agonistic anti-OX40 (CD134) antibody, ivuxolimab, was used to treat the patients.

The CDR3 has 17 amino acids. V was pared by 6 bases and J by 0 bases, with 20 bases between. Profiling relied on immunoSEQ multiplex PCR, and the TCRdb table lists in-frame clones only, not all of them. The table records 65,000 to 85,000 clones, roughly 87% of them present only once. This TCR came from an adult with an advanced solid tumor such as melanoma, head and neck, liver or kidney cancer. The chain links TRBV23-1 to TRBJ1-2; D remains ambiguous. TRBV23-1 is an ORF, with its function uncertain. The sample consisted of CD4+ or CD8+ T cells sorted from blood, taken in a trial of the OX40 agonist ivuxolimab. The CDR3 protein is CASSLQHGVAANYGYTF. CDR3 DNA: TGCGCCAGCAGCCTGCAGCATGGGGTAGCAGCTAACTATGGCTACACCTTC.